This is a list of T cell receptor beta chains from one sample in a study of T cells in Graves' hyperthyroidism and ophthalmopathy. TCRdb processed the multiplex PCR reads anew with MiXCR; each CDR3 protein has one entry. Altogether about 500,000 distinct CDR3 sequences are present, 15% to 20% being singletons, with the ten largest covering 25% to 30%. Sequenced input: blood. Receptors originate from a young woman with Graves' ophthalmopathy. Both conserved end residues are part of each CDR3. D genes are given only for firm matches. Not all rows give a size; the values are once, few, many and, for expanded clones, a class.

d_call	v_call	j_call	clone_size	cdr3_length	cdr3_nt	cdr3_aa
TRBD1	TRBV28	TRBJ1-1	few	15	TGTGCCAGCAGTTTCCCCCGGACAGGAAGGGCTGAAGCTTTCTTT	CASSFPRTGRAEAFF
.	TRBV6-1	TRBJ1-1	many	11	TGTGCCAGCAGTGATCCTCAGGAAGCTTTCTTT	CASSDPQEAFF
TRBD2	TRBV19	TRBJ2-1	.	17	TGTGCCAGCCAGTCGGGACTAAATCGGCCGCCGTACAATGAGCAGTTCTTC	CASQSGLNRPPYNEQFF
.	TRBV11-2	TRBJ1-2	many	15	TGTGCCAGCAGCTTTGTGGATCAGGGAGGTTATGGCTACACCTTC	CASSFVDQGGYGYTF
TRBD1	TRBV20-1	TRBJ2-5	many	18	TGCAGTGCTAGAGATGGAGGGGGGACAGGGAATCGCCAAGAGACCCAGTACTTC	CSARDGGGTGNRQETQYF
TRBD1	TRBV28	TRBJ1-5	many	12	TGTGCCAGCAGCCTTATTCAGGGGGCAGAGCATTTT	CASSLIQGAEHF
.	TRBV5-1	TRBJ2-2	many	11	TGCGCCAGCGAAGAGGCCGGGGAGCTGTTTTTT	CASEEAGELFF
.	TRBV7-9	TRBJ2-5	many	14	TGTGCCAGCAGCTTAGCAACCGGGGGTGCGACCCAGTACTTC	CASSLATGGATQYF
TRBD1	TRBV28	TRBJ1-1	many	13	TGTGCCAGCAGTTTTACAGGGGATACCGAAGCTTTCTTT	CASSFTGDTEAFF
.	TRBV4-2	TRBJ2-6	.	15	TGTGCCAGCAGCCAAGGTACAGGGAGGGCCAACGTCCTGACTTTC	CASSQGTGRANVLTF
.	TRBV28	TRBJ1-1	.	15	TGTGCCAGCAGTTTGGGCGGCAGGGGCGACACTGAAGCTTTCTTT	CASSLGGRGDTEAFF
.	TRBV20-1	TRBJ2-7	.	13	TGCAGTGCTAGTTTGCGTAGCTCCTACGAGCAGTACTTC	CSASLRSSYEQYF
TRBD2	TRBV5-1	TRBJ2-7	many	16	TGCGCCAGCAGTCCCTTGACTAGCGGGAGGAATTACGAGCAGTACTTC	CASSPLTSGRNYEQYF
.	TRBV6-2/TRBV6-3	TRBJ2-1	.	11	TGTGCCAGCAGAGCCGCCAATGAGCAGTTCTTC	CASRAANEQFF
TRBD1	TRBV28	TRBJ2-5	many	17	TGTGCCAGCAGTTTATGGTTAATTCCGGGACAGGGATTGACCCAGTACTTC	CASSLWLIPGQGLTQYF
.	TRBV12-3/TRBV12-4	TRBJ1-1	many	11	TGTGCCAGCATCCAAGACAGTGAAGCTTTCTTT	CASIQDSEAFF
.	TRBV6-2/TRBV6-3	TRBJ2-7	.	16	TGTGCCAGCAGTGTGACACGTGGTCTAATCTCCTACGAGCAGTACTTC	CASSVTRGLISYEQYF
.	TRBV11-2	TRBJ2-5	many	13	TGTGCCAGCAGCTCCCAGCCCCCAGAGACCCAGTACTTC	CASSSQPPETQYF
TRBD2	TRBV28	TRBJ2-7	many	17	TGTGCCAGCAGTTCGGCGGGGGCGAGCGGGAGTCCCCACGAGCAGTACTTC	CASSSAGASGSPHEQYF
.	TRBV20-1	TRBJ2-3	many	18	TGCAGTGCTAGCCCCTCCCAGTCGGTAGCACTGAGCACAGATACGCAGTATTTT	CSASPSQSVALSTDTQYF
.	TRBV6-5	TRBJ2-7	few	16	TGTGCCAGCAGTTACTCTTGGGGGCAGAGCCATTACGAGCAGTACTTC	CASSYSWGQSHYEQYF
.	TRBV12-3/TRBV12-4	TRBJ1-4	.	15	TGTGCCAGCAGTTTAATGGGCGGCCCAAGGGAAAAACTGTTTTTT	CASSLMGGPREKLFF
.	TRBV5-1	TRBJ2-5	few	17	TGCGCCAGCAGCTTGTTGAGGGCAGGAAGAAATAAAGAGACCCAGTACTTC	CASSLLRAGRNKETQYF
TRBD2	TRBV6-2/TRBV6-3	TRBJ2-7	few	16	TGTGCCAGCAGTTACCGAGGGACTAGCACCCCCTACGAGCAGTACTTC	CASSYRGTSTPYEQYF
.	TRBV28	TRBJ1-5	few	17	TGTGCCAGCACAAGCCTTTCCAGGGGCTTTAGCAATCAGCCCCAGCATTTT	CASTSLSRGFSNQPQHF
.	TRBV14	TRBJ2-7	.	16	TGTGCCATCAGCCTGCCCTGGGGCGGGATGACCTACGAGCAGTACTTC	CAISLPWGGMTYEQYF
.	TRBV29-1	TRBJ2-5	.	14	TGCAGCGTCACAGGGGCTCAGGGAGGAGAGACCCAGTACTTC	CSVTGAQGGETQYF
.	TRBV20-1	TRBJ2-1	few	11	TGCAGTGCTAGCAGGGGCCATGAGCAGTTCTTC	CSASRGHEQFF
TRBD2	TRBV6-1	TRBJ2-1	few	16	TGTGCCAGCAGTGGCACTGGGACTAGCGGTCGATTAAAGCAGTTCTTC	CASSGTGTSGRLKQFF
TRBD1	TRBV19	TRBJ2-5	.	15	TGTGCCAGTAGTATCGGGACAGGGAAAAAGGAGACCCAGTACTTC	CASSIGTGKKETQYF
TRBD2	TRBV7-3	TRBJ2-1	many	12	TGTGCCAGCAGCGAACTAGCGAATGAGCAGTTCTTC	CASSELANEQFF
.	TRBV28	TRBJ2-3	many	15	TGTGCCAGCAGTTTAAGGGGCGGATCCACAGATACGCAGTATTTT	CASSLRGGSTDTQYF
TRBD1	TRBV6-1	TRBJ2-3	few	16	TGTGCCAGCAGTGCTACGACAGGGGGCCTGGGAGATACGCAGTATTTT	CASSATTGGLGDTQYF
TRBD2	TRBV9	TRBJ2-3	.	19	TGTGCCAGCAGCCCCGGGGCCTATCGAACTAGCGGGGGGACAGATACGCAGTATTTT	CASSPGAYRTSGGTDTQYF
TRBD1	TRBV19	TRBJ2-2	.	18	TGTGCCAGTAGTATATCGGGACAGGGGGTCGTGAACACCGGGGAGCTGTTTTTT	CASSISGQGVVNTGELFF
TRBD1	TRBV4-1	TRBJ1-3	many	16	TGCGCCAGCAGCCCGCAAGCGAGGACAGGGCGGAACACCATATATTTT	CASSPQARTGRNTIYF
TRBD1	TRBV11-2	TRBJ1-5	many	14	TGTGCCAGCAGGGACAGGGAAGGGGATCAGCCCCAGCATTTT	CASRDREGDQPQHF
TRBD1	TRBV15	TRBJ2-7	.	15	TGTGCCACCAGCAGAGATCCCCAAGACAGGGGGGAGCAGTACTTC	CATSRDPQDRGEQYF
TRBD2	TRBV28	TRBJ2-5	many	14	TGTGCCAGCAGTTTTGCTAGCGGGAGGACCAATGAGTACTTC	CASSFASGRTNEYF
.	TRBV28	TRBJ1-1	.	13	TGTGCCAACAGTTTTCCGAGGGACACTGAAGCTTTCTTT	CANSFPRDTEAFF
TRBD2	TRBV7-3	TRBJ2-3	many	15	TGTGCCAGCAGCCGTAGCGGCGGGAGTACAGATACGCAGTATTTT	CASSRSGGSTDTQYF
.	TRBV5-1	TRBJ1-2	many	15	TGCGCCAGCAGCCCGTTCGGGTCAGAGGAGAGTGGCTACACCTTC	CASSPFGSEESGYTF
TRBD2	TRBV4-2	TRBJ2-2	.	21	TGTGCCAGCAGCCAAGTCATTAGCGGGAGGGACGTAACTCAGAACACCGGGGAGCTGTTTTTT	CASSQVISGRDVTQNTGELFF
.	TRBV7-9	TRBJ1-6	few	15	TGTGCCAGCAGCTTAGTGGGAGACGGTAATTCACCCCTCCACTTT	CASSLVGDGNSPLHF
TRBD2	TRBV5-1	TRBJ2-5	many	16	TGCGCCAGCAGCTTGGGGCTAGCGGGCCCCCAAGAGACCCAGTACTTC	CASSLGLAGPQETQYF
.	TRBV30	TRBJ2-4	many	14	TGTGCCTGGAGTGTACGGAGGGTTGGGAACATTCAGTACTTC	CAWSVRRVGNIQYF
TRBD2	TRBV7-2	TRBJ2-7	few	15	TGTGCCAGCAGCCCCCGACTAGCGAACCTCTACGAGCAGTACTTC	CASSPRLANLYEQYF
TRBD1	TRBV28	TRBJ1-5	many	18	TGTGCCAGCAGTTTAGGGACAGGGGGCCCTGTTAGCAATCAGCCCCAGCATTTT	CASSLGTGGPVSNQPQHF
TRBD1	TRBV15	TRBJ2-7	few	15	TGTGCCACCAGCCCCCTCCCGACAGGGGCGAACGAGCAGTACTTC	CATSPLPTGANEQYF
TRBD1	TRBV5-1	TRBJ1-4	.	16	TGCGCCAGCAGCTTGGGGGACAGAGCAACTAATGAAAAACTGTTTTTT	CASSLGDRATNEKLFF
.	TRBV18	TRBJ1-4	many	15	TGTGCCAGTTCACCGGCAGGGACGACTAATGAAAAACTGTTTTTT	CASSPAGTTNEKLFF
TRBD1	TRBV19	TRBJ1-1	few	15	TGTGCCAGTAGTATGCGGGACAGGGGTGGCACTGAAGCTTTCTTT	CASSMRDRGGTEAFF